This T cell receptor beta chain was recorded in a study of CD8 T cells in ankylosing spondylitis. Study-level findings and limits: Researchers reportedly found disease-linked clones significantly enriched in matched ankylosing spondylitis synovial fluid. A CD8+ phenotype characterized the disease-linked clones, which were relatively rare in peripheral blood.

TCRdb reprocessed the 5' RACE reads via MiXCR and lists one record per CDR3 protein. The table records roughly 150,000 distinct CDR3 sequences, 7% to 8% of them present only once. This clonotype has at least ten counts. Its antigen is still unknown. Sequence at one end of the junction differs from germline and may be a read error. CDR1 is LGHDT, CDR2 YNNKEL, per germline (reference sequence). This CDR3 region has 13 residues. The V call is TRBV3-1, the J call TRBJ1-4; D uncertain. The sequence came from a female donor with ankylosing spondylitis or in good health (not recorded which). The source material was blood, either unsorted or a sorted T cell fraction (not recorded which). CDR3 coding DNA: TGTGCCAGCAGCCAAGACGGGCTCAGCGGTAGGATTTTT. Translation: CASSQDGLSGRIF.